The entry below gives a single T cell receptor beta chain sequence along with its context. As yet, its antigen is unknown. Sequencing used immunoSEQ multiplex PCR; TCRdb keeps in-frame clones, though not all of them. The sample gives around 63,000 clones, approximately 90% of which show up once; 10% to 12% is in the top ten. This sample was included in a study of OX40 agonist ivuxolimab in advanced cancers. Whole-study context: Every 2 weeks, patients received ivuxolimab intravenously, dosed at 0.01 to 10 mg/kg. Whole-study results and caveats: CD4+ and CD8+ blood T cells expanded clonally by week 6 at 0.1 to 3.0 mg/kg.

The germline V gene encodes CDR1 MNHNS and CDR2 SASEGT. CDR3 length equals 14 residues. Trimming took 0 bases from V and 5 from J; bases not matched to a gene: 3. The receptor was derived from an adult with an advanced solid tumor such as melanoma, head and neck, liver or kidney cancer. The source was CD4+ or CD8+ T cells sorted from blood, collected in a trial of the OX40 agonist ivuxolimab. The chain recombines TRBV6-1 with TRBJ2-7, with 8 bases lining up with TRBD1. The CDR3 region is CASSEAQGGNEQYF. For the CDR3, the DNA is TGTGCCAGCAGTGAAGCACAGGGGGGCAACGAGCAGTACTTC.